This TCR beta chain was recovered during a study of shared clonotypes between healthy human individuals. Study background: Three plates each covered CD4 naive and memory; CD8 naive two, CD8 memory one. Study results and limitations: Enrolling few donors narrowed the genetic and exposure-history diversity that was represented.

All donors were Caucasian adults living in Nashville, Tennessee. Germline V gene lookup returns CDR1 MNHEY and CDR2 SVGAGI. The CDR3 totals 14 residues. Trimming removed 8 bases at V and 6 bases at J, with 16 bases between. Here immunoSEQ multiplex PCR was the method, and the copy in TCRdb shows in-frame clones only, minus some. The sample shows approximately 1.5 million clones, 95% to 99% of them seen only once. This clone has just one count. Its antigen remains unidentified. The clonotype originates from a man aged 25-45 years in good health. The V gene is TRBV6-5, the J gene TRBJ1-4; a weak D match, TRBD1 (6 bases). What was sequenced was naive CD4+ T cells sorted from blood. Subset here: CD45RA+ positively selected. The CDR3 DNA is TGTGCCAGCTCCGGACGGGACAATTATGAAAAACTGTTTTTT. This translates into CASSGRDNYEKLFF.